This entry is about one T cell receptor beta chain. Germline V lookup: CDR1 MNHNY, CDR2 SVGAGI (reference sequence). The length of the CDR3 is 15 residues. Trimming removed 0 bases at V and 8 bases at J, with 16 bases between. These data come from a study of blood T cell repertoires in COVID-19. The table came from immunoSEQ multiplex PCR; TCRdb's copy has only in-frame clones and leaves some out. The data show 200,000 to 250,000 clones, around four fifths seen once. The chain joins TRBV6-6 to TRBJ1-2, with no clear D. The sequenced material came from peripheral blood. The clonotype originates from a woman aged 80 or older with COVID-19, enrolled during active disease. CDR3 residues: CASSYSPGGFSGYTF. The CDR3 DNA reads TGTGCCAGCAGTTACTCCCCAGGCGGGTTTTCAGGCTACACCTTC.